These T cell receptor beta chains were read from a single sample in a study of CD8 T cells in ankylosing spondylitis. TCRdb called the 5' RACE reads again in MiXCR, with one record for every CDR3 protein. Among about 540,000 distinct CDR3 sequences listed, about an eighth were seen once. Sequenced: blood, either unsorted or a sorted T cell fraction (not recorded which). All receptors come from a male donor with ankylosing spondylitis. Each CDR3 is given with its conserved first and last residue. The D gene is left open where the match is weak. A clone size is listed for some rows: how often the clone was seen (once, few, many), or a class if it is expanded.

CDR3 length,V gene,clone size,D gene,J gene,CDR3 protein,CDR3 DNA
14,TRBV20-1,.,.,TRBJ2-7,CSARRGTLIYEQYF,TGCAGTGCTAGACGAGGGACGCTTATCTACGAGCAGTACTTC
16,TRBV3-1,few,TRBD1,TRBJ1-5,CASSQDRGMGNQPQHF,TGTGCCAGCAGCCAAGACAGGGGGATGGGCAATCAGCCCCAGCATTTT
14,TRBV3-1,few,.,TRBJ1-2,CASSLVGVGYGYTF,TGTGCCAGCAGCCTCGTAGGGGTGGGCTATGGCTACACCTTC
14,TRBV27,.,.,TRBJ2-1,CASSLSRPYNEQFF,TGTGCCAGCAGTTTATCGCGCCCCTACAATGAGCAGTTCTTC
17,TRBV5-1,few,TRBD2,TRBJ2-6,CASSRDYQPSGANVLTF,TGCGCCAGCAGTCGGGACTACCAGCCCTCTGGGGCCAACGTCCTGACTTTC
14,TRBV6-1,few,.,TRBJ2-7,CASSERGAGYEQYF,TGTGCCAGCAGTGAAAGGGGCGCCGGGTACGAGCAGTACTTC
14,TRBV10-3,.,.,TRBJ2-5,CAISSSSEFETQYF,TGTGCCATCAGCTCCTCTAGCGAATTTGAGACCCAGTACTTC
13,TRBV29-1,.,.,TRBJ1-3,CSVGLRNENTIYF,TGCAGCGTTGGGCTCAGGAACGAAAACACCATATATTTT
15,TRBV3-1,many,.,TRBJ2-1,CASSQDLGTHNEQFF,TGTGCCAGCAGCCAAGATCTGGGGACCCACAATGAGCAGTTCTTC
16,TRBV5-1,.,.,TRBJ1-1,CASSPGLIPADTEAFF,TGCGCCAGCAGCCCGGGACTTATCCCTGCGGACACTGAAGCTTTCTTT
13,TRBV29-1,.,.,TRBJ1-5,CSVDAGPNQPQHF,TGCAGCGTTGATGCAGGGCCCAATCAGCCCCAGCATTTT
14,TRBV5-5,.,.,TRBJ1-2,CASSSRPGNYGYTF,TGTGCCAGCAGCTCCCGGCCGGGAAACTATGGCTACACCTTC
14,TRBV5-1,.,.,TRBJ2-1,CASSGTTEYNEQFF,TGCGCCAGCAGCGGGACGACAGAGTACAATGAGCAGTTCTTC
13,TRBV7-8,few,.,TRBJ2-7,CASSYLEGYEQYF,TGTGCCAGCAGCTACCTCGAGGGTTACGAGCAGTACTTC
15,TRBV5-1,few,.,TRBJ2-2,CASSLDAMGTGELFF,TGCGCCAGCAGCTTGGACGCGATGGGCACCGGGGAGCTGTTTTTT
15,TRBV5-5,many,.,TRBJ2-3,CASSLEVAPTDTQYF,TGTGCCAGCAGCTTGGAAGTGGCCCCGACAGATACGCAGTATTTT
14,TRBV20-1,.,.,TRBJ2-5,CSARDGRLQETQYF,TGCAGTGCTAGAGACGGCCGGCTCCAAGAGACCCAGTACTTC
15,TRBV29-1,.,.,TRBJ1-1,CSVEGGGQGVTEAFF,TGCAGCGTTGAAGGCGGGGGGCAGGGCGTCACTGAAGCTTTCTTT
16,TRBV25-1,few,TRBD1,TRBJ2-1,CASSGAGDRGYNEQFF,TGTGCCAGCAGTGGGGCGGGGGACAGGGGATACAATGAGCAGTTCTTC
12,TRBV25-1,.,.,TRBJ2-7,CASSEYPRAQYF,TGTGCCAGCAGTGAATATCCGAGGGCGCAGTACTTC
16,TRBV15,few,TRBD2,TRBJ2-3,CATSTRLAGLTDTQYF,TGTGCCACCAGCACCAGACTAGCGGGACTTACAGATACGCAGTATTTT
14,TRBV5-5,few,.,TRBJ2-2,CASSTLAVSGELFF,TGTGCCAGCAGCACCCTCGCGGTCTCCGGGGAGCTGTTTTTT
15,TRBV3-1,.,TRBD1,TRBJ2-3,CASRRQGEKADTQYF,TGTGCCAGCAGACGACAGGGGGAAAAAGCAGATACGCAGTATTTT
13,TRBV4-2,.,TRBD2,TRBJ2-3,CASSQDWGGTQYF,TGTGCCAGCAGCCAAGATTGGGGGGGTACGCAGTATTTT
16,TRBV12-3/TRBV12-4,.,.,TRBJ2-6,CASSGTLGAGANVLTF,TGTGCCAGCAGTGGGACGCTGGGGGCCGGGGCCAACGTCCTGACTTTC
16,TRBV7-8,.,TRBD2,TRBJ2-3,CASSSPTSGRAGTQYF,TGTGCCAGCAGCTCACCCACTAGCGGGAGGGCTGGTACGCAGTATTTT
15,TRBV5-1,.,TRBD1,TRBJ2-1,CASGSGQGAHNEQFF,TGCGCCAGCGGATCCGGCCAGGGGGCGCACAATGAGCAGTTCTTC
14,TRBV29-1,.,.,TRBJ2-6,CSVVQGTGANVLTF,TGCAGCGTTGTCCAGGGAACTGGGGCCAACGTCCTGACTTTC
14,TRBV7-6,many,.,TRBJ2-2,CASSKTANTGELFF,TGTGCCAGCAGCAAGACAGCGAACACCGGGGAGCTGTTTTTT
16,TRBV3-1,few,TRBD2,TRBJ2-3,CASSQRGLALVDTQYF,TGTGCCAGCAGCCAAAGGGGACTAGCGTTGGTAGATACGCAGTATTTT
13,TRBV29-1,.,TRBD1,TRBJ2-7,CSVDSTGGYEQYF,TGCAGCGTTGATTCCACAGGGGGCTACGAGCAGTACTTC
14,TRBV20-1,.,.,TRBJ2-5,CSARVGTLQETQYF,TGCAGTGCTAGAGTGGGGACACTACAAGAGACCCAGTACTTC
15,TRBV5-1,.,TRBD1,TRBJ1-2,CASSPEGGASYGYTF,TGCGCCAGCAGCCCGGAAGGGGGCGCGAGCTATGGCTACACCTTC
9,TRBV6-5,few,.,TRBJ2-4,CASRNIQYF,TGTGCCAGCAGAAACATTCAGTACTTC
15,TRBV11-1,few,.,TRBJ1-1,CASSYRRALNTEAFF,TGTGCCAGCAGCTACAGGAGGGCCTTGAACACTGAAGCTTTCTTT
15,TRBV2,many,TRBD1,TRBJ2-1,CASRETGGSYNEQFF,TGTGCCAGCAGGGAAACAGGGGGCTCCTACAATGAGCAGTTCTTC
17,TRBV19,few,.,TRBJ1-1,CASSRSNSRGVSTEAFF,TGTGCCAGTAGCCGCAGCAATAGCCGCGGGGTCAGCACTGAAGCTTTCTTT
14,TRBV20-1,few,TRBD1,TRBJ1-5,CSAREARGGQPQHF,TGCAGTGCTAGAGAAGCCAGGGGGGGTCAGCCCCAGCATTTT
13,TRBV12-3/TRBV12-4,.,.,TRBJ1-6,CASSPKQFSPLHF,TGTGCCAGCAGTCCGAAACAGTTTTCACCCCTCCACTTT
15,TRBV20-1,.,TRBD2,TRBJ2-7,CSASEVAGGPREQYF,TGCAGTGCTAGTGAGGTAGCGGGAGGGCCTCGGGAGCAGTACTTC
13,TRBV5-1,many,TRBD1,TRBJ2-5,CASSGQGAETQYF,TGCGCCAGCAGCGGACAGGGGGCAGAGACCCAGTACTTC
13,TRBV3-1,many,.,TRBJ2-5,CASSLTGRETQYF,TGTGCCAGCAGTTTAACAGGAAGGGAGACCCAGTACTTC
13,TRBV12-5,.,.,TRBJ2-3,CASGLLSTDTQYF,TGTGCTAGTGGTTTATTGAGCACAGATACGCAGTATTTT
15,TRBV12-3/TRBV12-4,few,.,TRBJ2-3,CASSLAGLGTDTQYF,TGTGCCAGCAGTTTGGCAGGGTTGGGGACAGATACGCAGTATTTT
13,TRBV20-1,.,.,TRBJ1-5,CSARAPGTQPQHF,TGCAGTGCTAGGGCCCCAGGGACTCAGCCCCAGCATTTT
16,TRBV6-7,.,TRBD1,TRBJ1-6,CASSRTGAPHNSPLHF,TGTGCCAGCAGCCGGACAGGGGCGCCCCATAATTCACCCCTCCACTTT
15,TRBV20-1,many,.,TRBJ1-1,CSARGADPANTEAFF,TGCAGTGCTAGAGGGGCAGATCCTGCGAACACTGAAGCTTTCTTT
19,TRBV11-1,many,.,TRBJ2-5,CASSFPLASLGLPQETQYF,TGTGCCAGCAGCTTCCCCCTCGCGTCTTTGGGGTTACCCCAAGAGACCCAGTACTTC
16,TRBV2,few,.,TRBJ2-2,CASSGREGQNTGELFF,TGTGCCAGCAGTGGGAGAGAGGGACAAAACACCGGGGAGCTGTTTTTT
13,TRBV18,.,.,TRBJ1-2,CASSLTGYYGYTF,TGTGCCAGCTCTCTAACAGGCTACTATGGCTACACCTTC
14,TRBV4-1,.,.,TRBJ1-1,CASSAMGQNTEAFF,TGCGCCAGCAGCGCCATGGGGCAGAACACTGAAGCTTTCTTT
15,TRBV7-6,.,TRBD2,TRBJ2-5,CASSEGLAGPETQYF,TGTGCCAGCAGCGAGGGACTAGCGGGCCCGGAGACCCAGTACTTC
14,TRBV20-1,few,.,TRBJ2-1,CSALQTGQPNEQFF,TGCAGTGCTTTACAGACTGGGCAGCCCAATGAGCAGTTCTTC
13,TRBV11-2,.,.,TRBJ1-1,CASSGGMSTEAFF,TGTGCCAGCAGTGGGGGCATGAGCACTGAAGCTTTCTTT
15,TRBV4-1,few,TRBD1,TRBJ1-1,CASSQRTGRNTEAFF,TGCGCCAGCAGCCAACGGACAGGGAGGAACACTGAAGCTTTCTTT
16,TRBV25-1,.,TRBD1,TRBJ2-2,CASSEAGTGESGELFF,TGTGCCAGCAGTGAAGCCGGGACAGGGGAATCCGGGGAGCTGTTTTTT